This T cell receptor (beta chain) was identified in a study of blood T cell repertoires in COVID-19. On the study more broadly: Sources were T cells, B-cell-depleted T cells, or PBMCs; the material itself was cDNA or gDNA.

V lost 3 bases, J lost 4 bases, and 4 bases stayed unmatched. There are 15 residues in the CDR3. CDR1 is LGHNA, CDR2 YNFKEQ, per germline. Authors' analysis steps: Counts of nucleated cells, estimated from reference gene primer amplification, were obtained. Repertoires were generated with immunoSEQ multiplex PCR, while TCRdb's copy carries only in-frame clones and drops some. The D gene and trimming were derived from the DNA, and the V and J assignments and clone size from that table. The table has about 120,000 clones, 83% seen once. In its sample, this clone was seen once. The sequence was obtained from a man aged 25 to 40 with acute or convalescent COVID-19. J is TRBJ2-1 and V is TRBV4-2; 9 bases line up with TRBD2. Sequencing used peripheral blood. The CDR3 reads CASSQRTSEYNEQFF. The CDR3 DNA sequence: TGTGCCAGCAGCCAGAGGACTAGCGAGTACAATGAGCAGTTCTTC.